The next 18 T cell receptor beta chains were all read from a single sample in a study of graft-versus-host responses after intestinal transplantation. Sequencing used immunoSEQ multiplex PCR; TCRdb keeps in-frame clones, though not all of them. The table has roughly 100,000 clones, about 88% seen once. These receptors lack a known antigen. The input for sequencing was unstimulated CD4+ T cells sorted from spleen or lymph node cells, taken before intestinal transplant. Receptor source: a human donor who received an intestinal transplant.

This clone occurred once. The CDR3 DNA reads TGCAGCGTTGGAACCGGGGAGGGTGGCACAGATACGCAGTATTTT. Translated: CSVGTGEGGTDTQYF. This chain connects TRBV29-1 to TRBJ2-3; TRBD2 agrees at 7 bases. V trimming: 4 bases; J trimming: 1 base; junction bases outside the gene matches: 8. CDR3 length equals 15 residues. Germline V lookup: CDR1 SQVTM, CDR2 ANQGSEA.

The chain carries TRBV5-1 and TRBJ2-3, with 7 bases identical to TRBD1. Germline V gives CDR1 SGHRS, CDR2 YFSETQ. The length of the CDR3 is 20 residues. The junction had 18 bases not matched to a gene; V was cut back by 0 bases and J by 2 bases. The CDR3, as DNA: TGCGCCAGCAGCTTGGAAGGTAAAACAAGGGGGCGACCCTCCACAGATACGCAGTATTTT. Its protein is CASSLEGKTRGRPSTDTQYF.

The CDR3 protein is CASSAGGETQYF. In DNA, the CDR3 is TGCGCCAGCAGTGCAGGGGGAGAGACCCAGTACTTC. This chain uses TRBV10-1 with TRBJ2-5; 7 nucleotides line up with TRBD1. Germline V CDR1 and CDR2: WNHNN, SYGVQD (reference sequence). The junction had 0 bases not matched to a gene; V was cut back by 4 bases and J by 4 bases. The CDR3 covers 12 residues.

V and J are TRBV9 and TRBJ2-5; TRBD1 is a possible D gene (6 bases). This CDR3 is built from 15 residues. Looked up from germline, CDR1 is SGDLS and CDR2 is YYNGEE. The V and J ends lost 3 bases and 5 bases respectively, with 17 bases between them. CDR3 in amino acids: CASSGRGIGGETQYF. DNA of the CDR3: TGTGCCAGCAGCGGCAGGGGAATCGGTGGGGAGACCCAGTACTTC.

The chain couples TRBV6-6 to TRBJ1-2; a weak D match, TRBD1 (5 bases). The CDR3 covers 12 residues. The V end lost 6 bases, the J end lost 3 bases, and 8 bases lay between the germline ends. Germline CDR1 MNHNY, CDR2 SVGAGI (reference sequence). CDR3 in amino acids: CASRMGDYGYTF. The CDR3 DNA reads TGTGCCAGCAGAATGGGGGACTATGGCTACACCTTC.

The CDR3 nucleotides read TGTGCCAGCAGCTTCGACAGGTCCAACTATGGCTACACCTTC. Encoded protein: CASSFDRSNYGYTF. This chain uses TRBV5-4 with TRBJ1-2, with a weak D call TRBD1 (6 bases). V was trimmed by 2 bases and J by 2 bases, leaving 10 bases between them. This CDR3 contains 14 residues. Germline CDR1 SGHNT, CDR2 YYREEE (reference sequence).

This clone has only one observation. CDR3 bases: TGTGCCAGCAGCTTAGGACAGGGTGATCAGCCCCAGCATTTT. It encodes CASSLGQGDQPQHF. The genes are TRBV7-2 and TRBJ1-5; 7 nucleotides line up with TRBD1. Per germline, CDR1 SGHTA and CDR2 FQGNSA. The CDR3 totals 14 residues. The V gene end was trimmed by 1 base and the J gene end by 5 bases; junction bases not matched to a gene: 2.

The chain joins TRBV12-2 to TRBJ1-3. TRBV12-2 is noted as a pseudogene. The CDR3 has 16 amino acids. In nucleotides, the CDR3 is TGTGCAAGTCGCCTCCACCGGCGGACGGCCGGGAACACCATATATTTT. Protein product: CASRLHRRTAGNTIYF.

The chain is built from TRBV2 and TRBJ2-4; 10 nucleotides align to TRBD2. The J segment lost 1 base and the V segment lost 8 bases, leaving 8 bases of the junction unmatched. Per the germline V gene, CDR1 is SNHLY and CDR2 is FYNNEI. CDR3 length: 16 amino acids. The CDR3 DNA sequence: TGTGCCAGCGTTATAGGTAGCGGGGGGGCCAAAAACATTCAGTACTTC. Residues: CASVIGSGGAKNIQYF.

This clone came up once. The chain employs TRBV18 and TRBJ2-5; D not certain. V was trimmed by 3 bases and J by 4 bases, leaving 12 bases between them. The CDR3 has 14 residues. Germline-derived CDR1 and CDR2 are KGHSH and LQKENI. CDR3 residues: CASSPDGLGETQYF. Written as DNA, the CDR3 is TGTGCCAGCTCACCGGATGGCCTAGGAGAGACCCAGTACTTC.

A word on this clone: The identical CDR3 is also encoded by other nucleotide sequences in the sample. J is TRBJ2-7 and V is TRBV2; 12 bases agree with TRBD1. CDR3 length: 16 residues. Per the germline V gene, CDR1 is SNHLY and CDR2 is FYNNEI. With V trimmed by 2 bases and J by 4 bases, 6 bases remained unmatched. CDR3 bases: TGTGCCAGCAGTGAACCGGGACAGGGGGCGTCGTACGAGCAGTACTTC. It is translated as CASSEPGQGASYEQYF.

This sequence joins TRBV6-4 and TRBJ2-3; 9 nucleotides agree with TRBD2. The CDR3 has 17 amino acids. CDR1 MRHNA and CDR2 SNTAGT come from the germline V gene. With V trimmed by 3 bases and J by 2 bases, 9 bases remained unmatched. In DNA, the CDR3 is TGTGCCAGCAGTGAGGGGCGCGGCGGGGGGGTCACAGATACGCAGTATTTT. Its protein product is CASSEGRGGGVTDTQYF.

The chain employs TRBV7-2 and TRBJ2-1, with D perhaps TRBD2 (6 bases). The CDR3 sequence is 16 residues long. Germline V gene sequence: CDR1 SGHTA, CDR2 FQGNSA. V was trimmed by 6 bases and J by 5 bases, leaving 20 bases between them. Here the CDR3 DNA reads TGTGCCAGCAGGACCTTTACGGGAGTGCTCAACAATGAGCAGTTCTTC. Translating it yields CASRTFTGVLNNEQFF.

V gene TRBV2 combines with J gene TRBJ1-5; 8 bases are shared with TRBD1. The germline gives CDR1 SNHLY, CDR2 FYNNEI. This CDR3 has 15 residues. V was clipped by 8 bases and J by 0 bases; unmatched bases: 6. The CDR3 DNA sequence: TGTGCCAGCTCTAGCCAGGGGGCTAGCAATCAGCCCCAGCATTTT. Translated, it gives CASSSQGASNQPQHF. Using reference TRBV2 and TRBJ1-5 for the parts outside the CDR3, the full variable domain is EPEVTQTPSHQVTQMGQEVILRCVPISNHLYFYWYRQILGQKVEFLVSFYNNEISEKSEIFDDQFSVERPDGSNFTLKIRSTKLEDSAMYFCASSSQGASNQPQHFGDGTRLSIL.

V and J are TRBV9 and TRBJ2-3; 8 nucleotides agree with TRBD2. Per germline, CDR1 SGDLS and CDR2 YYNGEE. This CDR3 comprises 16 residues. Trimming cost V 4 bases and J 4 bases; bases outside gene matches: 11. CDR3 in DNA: TGTGCCAGCAGCCCGCCGGGACTAGGATTCGCAGATACGCAGTATTTT. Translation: CASSPPGLGFADTQYF.

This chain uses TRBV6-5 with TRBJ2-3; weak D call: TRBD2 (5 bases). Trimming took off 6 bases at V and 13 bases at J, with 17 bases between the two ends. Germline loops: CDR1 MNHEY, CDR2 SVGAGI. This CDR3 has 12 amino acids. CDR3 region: CASRPNMNGKYF. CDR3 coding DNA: TGTGCCAGCAGGCCCAACATGAACGGGAAGTATTTT.

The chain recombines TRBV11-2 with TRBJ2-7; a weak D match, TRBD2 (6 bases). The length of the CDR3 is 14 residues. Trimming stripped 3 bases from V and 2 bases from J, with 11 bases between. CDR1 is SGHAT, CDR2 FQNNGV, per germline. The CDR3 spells CASSLLEGPYEQYF. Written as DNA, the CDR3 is TGTGCCAGCAGCTTGCTGGAGGGACCCTACGAGCAGTACTTC.

The DNA of the CDR3 is TGCGCCAGCAGCCCGTTGACCGGGACAGGGAGCGAGCAGTACTTC. Translating gives CASSPLTGTGSEQYF. The chain employs TRBV5-1 and TRBJ2-7; 9 bases line up with TRBD1. Losses at the gene ends were 4 bases for V and 6 bases for J; bases not matched to a gene: 11. Germline V gene lookup returns CDR1 SGHRS and CDR2 YFSETQ. CDR3 size: 15 residues.